This entry lists 18 T cell receptor beta chains sequenced from one sample in a study of CD8 T cells in Susac syndrome. Random hexamers were used to reverse transcribe an amount of roughly 0.5 to 1 ug RNA. TCRdb independently ran MiXCR on the immunoSEQ multiplex PCR reads; one entry per CDR3 protein. Of about 200,000 distinct CDR3 sequences listed, 95% are singletons. The sequencing input was CD4+ T cells from PBMCs. The receptors were gathered from a human donor with multiple sclerosis.

The chain combines TRBV7-9 with TRBJ2-3, with unresolved D. Trimming cost V 4 bases and J 11 bases, with 19 bases left between them. The CDR3 runs to 14 residues. Germline lookup yields CDR1 SEHNR and CDR2 FQNEAQ (reference sequence). In DNA form, the CDR3 reads TGTGCCAGCAGCTCCGACGACCGGGTTGAGAGGCAGTATTTT. Protein product: CASSSDDRVERQYF.

The rearrangement uses TRBV30 and TRBJ1-5; D gene uncertain. The CDR3 length is 12 residues. Trimming cost V 6 bases and J 2 bases, with 8 bases left between them. CDR1 is GTSNPN and CDR2 is SVGIG in the germline V gene (reference sequence). The CDR3 sequence: CACTVGNQPQHF. The DNA of the CDR3 is TGTGCCTGCACAGTAGGCAATCAGCCCCAGCATTTT. Complete variable domain (other parts from reference TRBV30 and TRBJ1-5): SQTIHQWPATLVQPVGSPLSLECTVEGTSNPNLYWYRQAAGRGLQLLFYSVGIGQISSEVPQNLSASRPQDRQFILSSKKLLLSDSGFYLCACTVGNQPQHFGDGTRLSIL.

The chain combines TRBV20-1 with TRBJ1-4; possible D gene TRBD1, 6 bases. The length of the CDR3 is 13 residues. V lost 6 bases, J lost 7 bases, and 15 bases lay in between. Per the germline V gene, CDR1 is DFQATT and CDR2 is SNEGSKA (reference sequence). The CDR3 sequence: CSAAGEVREKLFF. The CDR3 region has the DNA TGCAGTGCAGCAGGGGAAGTTCGTGAAAAACTGTTTTTT.

V is TRBV7-9 and J is TRBJ2-5, with D possibly TRBD1 on 5 matching bases. The CDR3 has 11 amino acids. V lost 9 bases to trimming and J lost 4 bases, with 9 bases between them. CDR1 SEHNR and CDR2 FQNEAQ come from the germline V gene (reference sequence). The CDR3 reads CASRGAETQYF. For the CDR3, the DNA is TGTGCCAGTAGGGGTGCAGAGACCCAGTACTTC. Full variable domain (outside the CDR3, taken from reference TRBV7-9 and TRBJ2-5): DTGVSQNPRHKITKRGQNVTFRCDPISEHNRLYWYRQTLGQGPEFLTYFQNEAQLEKSRLLSDRFSAERPKGSFSTLEIQRTEQGDSAMYLCASRGAETQYFGPGTRLLVL.

The rearrangement links TRBV9 to TRBJ2-1; no clear D. CDR1 and CDR2 from the germline V gene are SGDLS and YYNGEE. The CDR3 has 14 residues. Trimming removed 0 bases at V and 2 bases at J, with 6 bases between. The DNA of the CDR3 is TGTGCCAGCAGCGTAGTAAGCGCCTACAATGAGCAGTTCTTC. The encoded protein is CASSVVSAYNEQFF.

V gene TRBV29-1 combines with J gene TRBJ2-5; weak D call: TRBD2 (6 bases). From germline, CDR1 is SQVTM and CDR2 ANQGSEA. V shed 1 base and J shed 5 bases, with 14 bases lying between them. The CDR3 consists of 14 residues. This chain's CDR3 is CSVEGGRLDETQYF. CDR3 bases: TGCAGCGTTGAAGGGGGGAGGCTCGATGAGACCCAGTACTTC.

V and J are TRBV3-1 and TRBJ2-6; D remains ambiguous. Germline V gene data show CDR1 as LGHDT and CDR2 as YNNKEL (reference sequence). This CDR3 contains 15 residues. Between the trimmed V and J ends, which lost 4 bases and 0 bases, there was a span of 7 bases. The chain's CDR3 is CASSPFYSGANVLTF. CDR3 in DNA: TGTGCCAGCAGCCCCTTTTACTCTGGGGCCAACGTCCTGACTTTC.

The chain couples TRBV20-1 to TRBJ2-7, with 8 positions matching TRBD1. V gave up 5 bases and J gave up 0 bases; unmatched junction bases: 6. Per the germline V gene, CDR1 is DFQATT and CDR2 is SNEGSKA (reference sequence). The CDR3 consists of 14 residues. For the CDR3, the DNA is TGCAGTGCTGGTCGACAGGGGCGCTCCTACGAGCAGTACTTC. This translates into CSAGRQGRSYEQYF.

This clonotype was recorded only once. This chain connects TRBV12-3 or TRBV12-4 to TRBJ2-1; TRBD1 matches 7 bases. The J segment lost 1 base and the V segment lost 5 bases, leaving 8 bases of the junction unmatched. The CDR3 runs to 16 residues. The CDR3 nucleotides read TGTGCCAGCAGTCTCGACCGACAGGGATCCTACAATGAGCAGTTCTTC. This sequence encodes CASSLDRQGSYNEQFF.

V and J are TRBV18 and TRBJ1-5; perhaps TRBD1 as D (6 bases). There are 16 residues in the CDR3. CDR1 is KGHSH and CDR2 is LQKENI in the germline V gene. The V end was cut by 3 bases, the J end by 1 base, with 13 bases between. DNA of the CDR3: TGTGCCAGCTCACCCTCATCAGGGGAGAGCAATCAGCCCCAGCATTTT. This encodes CASSPSSGESNQPQHF.

The chain employs TRBV20-1 and TRBJ1-5; TRBD1 matches 8 bases. Per germline, CDR1 DFQATT and CDR2 SNEGSKA (reference sequence). CDR3 length: 13 residues. The V and J ends lost 3 bases and 10 bases, in that order; junction bases with no gene match: 8. The CDR3 loop reads CSASGTGQNPQHF. CDR3 in DNA: TGCAGTGCTAGCGGGACAGGCCAAAATCCCCAGCATTTT.

The chain is built from TRBV12-3 or TRBV12-4 and TRBJ1-5; D uncertain. V gave up 2 bases and J gave up 6 bases, with 8 bases separating them. The CDR3 is 13 residues long. CDR3 region: CASSLRRSQPQHF. CDR3 DNA sequence: TGTGCCAGCAGTTTAAGAAGGAGTCAGCCCCAGCATTTT.

The chain employs TRBV4-2 and TRBJ2-3, with TRBD1 matching 9 bases. In germline, CDR1 is LGHNA, CDR2 YNFKEQ. The ends lost 6 bases at V and 2 bases at J; junction bases unmatched: 0. The CDR3 runs to 13 residues. CDR3 region: CASRQGATDTQYF. CDR3 nucleotides: TGTGCCAGCAGACAGGGGGCCACAGATACGCAGTATTTT.

The chain combines TRBV5-1 with TRBJ1-5; a weak D match, TRBD1 (5 bases). The germline V gene encodes CDR1 SGHRS and CDR2 YFSETQ. V lost 4 bases and J lost 5, with 10 bases in between. The length of the CDR3 is 13 residues. CDR3 sequence: CASSPGADQPQHF. CDR3 sequence (DNA): TGCGCCAGCAGCCCCGGGGCAGATCAGCCCCAGCATTTT. The full variable domain, with the rest looked up from reference TRBV5-1 and TRBJ1-5, is KAGVTQTPRYLIKTRGQQVTLSCSPISGHRSVSWYQQTPGQGLQFLFEYFSETQRNKGNFPGRFSGRQFSNSRSEMNVSTLELGDSALYLCASSPGADQPQHFGDGTRLSIL.

This clonotype has a single count. The J gene is TRBJ1-1, the V gene TRBV27; a weak D match, TRBD1 (5 bases). V lost 4 bases, J lost 3 bases, and 12 bases lay in between. Germline lookup yields CDR1 MNHEY and CDR2 SMNVEV (reference sequence). The CDR3 runs 14 residues. The CDR3 reads CASSWGRRDTEAFF. The CDR3, as DNA: TGTGCCAGCAGTTGGGGGAGACGGGACACTGAAGCTTTCTTT.

This CDR3 reads CSVSGEGEKLFF. The DNA for the CDR3 is TGCAGCGTCTCGGGGGAGGGGGAAAAACTGTTTTTT. The chain recombines TRBV29-1 with TRBJ1-4, with D possibly TRBD1 on 5 matching bases. Germline V gives CDR1 SQVTM, CDR2 ANQGSEA. This CDR3 spans 12 amino acids. Trimming pared 6 bases from V and 8 bases from J, leaving 13 bases between.

This chain links TRBV30 with TRBJ1-4; the D gene is possibly TRBD1 (5 bases). Between the trimmed V and J ends, which lost 2 bases and 14 bases, there was a span of 9 bases. The CDR3 totals 10 residues. CDR1 and CDR2 from the germline V gene are GTSNPN and SVGIG (reference sequence). The CDR3: CAWSRGTLFF. The CDR3 DNA is TGTGCCTGGAGTCGAGGGACGCTGTTTTTT. Supplemented by reference TRBV30 and TRBJ1-4, the full variable domain reads SQTIHQWPATLVQPVGSPLSLECTVEGTSNPNLYWYRQAAGRGLQLLFYSVGIGQISSEVPQNLSASRPQDRQFILSSKKLLLSDSGFYLCAWSRGTLFFGSGTQLSVL.

The rearrangement joins TRBV28 to TRBJ1-1; tentative D call: TRBD1 (5 bases). V lost 6 bases and J lost 2, with 10 bases in between. Germline V gene lookup returns CDR1 MDHEN and CDR2 SYDVKM. The CDR3 sequence is 13 residues long. The CDR3 DNA reads TGTGCCAGCAGCCTTCGGACAAACACTGAAGCTTTCTTT. Translating it yields CASSLRTNTEAFF.